This paragraph reports one TCR beta chain. These data come from a study of beta chain features in type 1 diabetes. Every isolated RNA sample was fully reverse transcribed, so sequencing captured expressed TCRB transcripts. Produced via immunoSEQ multiplex PCR; TCRdb's table is partial and in-frame only. This sample carries 350,000 to 450,000 clones, over 13% of them seen once, and the ten largest clones take 0.019%. Sequencing was done on a sample of naive CD4+ T cells from blood. The clonotype was recovered from a woman aged 18-29 years in good health.

The CDR3 bases are TGTGCCAGCAGCCAAGATAGAGGCCTCTCCTACAATGAGCAGTTCTTC. This translates into CASSQDRGLSYNEQFF. The chain employs TRBV14 and TRBJ2-1; no clear D gene. Germline V CDR1 and CDR2: SGHDN, FVKESK. V was shortened by 0 bases and J by 0 bases, with 9 bases between the two germline ends. The CDR3 length is 16 residues.